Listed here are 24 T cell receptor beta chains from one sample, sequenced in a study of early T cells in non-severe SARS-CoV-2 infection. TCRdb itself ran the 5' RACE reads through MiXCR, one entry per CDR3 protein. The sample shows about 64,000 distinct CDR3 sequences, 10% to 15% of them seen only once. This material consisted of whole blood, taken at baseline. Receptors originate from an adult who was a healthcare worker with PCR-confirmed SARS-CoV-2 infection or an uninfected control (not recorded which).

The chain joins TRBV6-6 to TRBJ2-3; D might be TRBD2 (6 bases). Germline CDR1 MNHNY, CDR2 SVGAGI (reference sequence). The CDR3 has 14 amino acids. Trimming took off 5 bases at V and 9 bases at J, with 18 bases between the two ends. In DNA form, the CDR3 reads TGTGCCAGCAGTAACGGAGGGTCATCAATAACGCAGTATTTT. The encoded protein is CASSNGGSSITQYF.

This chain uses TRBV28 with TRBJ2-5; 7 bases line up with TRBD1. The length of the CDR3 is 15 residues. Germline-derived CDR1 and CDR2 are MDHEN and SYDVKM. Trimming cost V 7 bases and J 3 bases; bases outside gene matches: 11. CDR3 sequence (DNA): TGTGCCAGCAACCCGCCGGGACAGCAGAAAGAGACCCAGTACTTC. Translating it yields CASNPPGQQKETQYF. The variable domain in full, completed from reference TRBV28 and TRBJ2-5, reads DVKVTQSSRYLVKRTGEKVFLECVQDMDHENMFWYRQDPGLGLRLIYFSYDVKMKEKGDIPEGYSVSREKKERFSLILESASTNQTSMYLCASNPPGQQKETQYFGPGTRLLVL.

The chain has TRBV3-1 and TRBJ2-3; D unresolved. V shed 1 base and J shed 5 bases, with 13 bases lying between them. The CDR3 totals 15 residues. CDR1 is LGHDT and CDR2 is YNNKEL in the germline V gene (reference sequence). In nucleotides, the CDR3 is TGTGCCAGCAGCCAAGGAGTCGCCGTCGGAGATACGCAGTATTTT. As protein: CASSQGVAVGDTQYF.

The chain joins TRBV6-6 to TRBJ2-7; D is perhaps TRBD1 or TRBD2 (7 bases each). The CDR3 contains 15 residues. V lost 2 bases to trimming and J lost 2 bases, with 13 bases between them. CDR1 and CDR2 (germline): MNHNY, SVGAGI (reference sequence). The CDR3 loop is CASSYPQGGAYEQYF. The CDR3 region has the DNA TGTGCCAGCAGTTACCCCCAGGGGGGGGCCTACGAGCAGTACTTC.

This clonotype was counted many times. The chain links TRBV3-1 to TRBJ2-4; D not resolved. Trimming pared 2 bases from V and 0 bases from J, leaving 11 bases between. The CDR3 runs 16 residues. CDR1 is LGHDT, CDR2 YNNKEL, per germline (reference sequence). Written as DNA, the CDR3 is TGTGCCAGCAGCCAATGGGCCGATCTAGCCAAAAACATTCAGTACTTC. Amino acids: CASSQWADLAKNIQYF.

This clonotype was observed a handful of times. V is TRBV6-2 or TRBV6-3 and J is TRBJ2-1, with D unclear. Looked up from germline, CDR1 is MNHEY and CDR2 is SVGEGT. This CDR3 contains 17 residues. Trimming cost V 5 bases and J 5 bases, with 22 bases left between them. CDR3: CASSRPDWQKRNNEQFF. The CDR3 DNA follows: TGTGCCAGCAGTAGACCTGATTGGCAGAAAAGAAACAATGAGCAGTTCTTC.

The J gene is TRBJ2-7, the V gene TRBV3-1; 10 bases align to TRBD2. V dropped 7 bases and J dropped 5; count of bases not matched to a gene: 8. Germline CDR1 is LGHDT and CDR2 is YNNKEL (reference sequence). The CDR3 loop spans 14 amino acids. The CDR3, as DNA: TGTGCCAGCACCAGCGGGACTAGCGTTAACGAGCAGTACTTC. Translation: CASTSGTSVNEQYF.

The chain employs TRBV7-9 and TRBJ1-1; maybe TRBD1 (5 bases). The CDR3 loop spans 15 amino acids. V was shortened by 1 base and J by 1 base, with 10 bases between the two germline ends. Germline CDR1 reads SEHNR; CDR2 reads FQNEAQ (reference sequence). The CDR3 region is CASSLGGRGNTEAFF. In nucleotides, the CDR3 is TGTGCCAGCAGCTTAGGAGGTAGGGGGAACACTGAAGCTTTCTTT. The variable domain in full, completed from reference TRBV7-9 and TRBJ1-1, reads DTGVSQNPRHKITKRGQNVTFRCDPISEHNRLYWYRQTLGQGPEFLTYFQNEAQLEKSRLLSDRFSAERPKGSFSTLEIQRTEQGDSAMYLCASSLGGRGNTEAFFGQGTRLTVV.

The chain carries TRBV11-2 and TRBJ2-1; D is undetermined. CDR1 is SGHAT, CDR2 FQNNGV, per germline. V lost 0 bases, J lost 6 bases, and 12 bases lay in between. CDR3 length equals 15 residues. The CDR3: CASSLDLGFFNEQFF. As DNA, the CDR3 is TGTGCCAGCAGCTTAGATTTGGGGTTCTTCAATGAGCAGTTCTTC.

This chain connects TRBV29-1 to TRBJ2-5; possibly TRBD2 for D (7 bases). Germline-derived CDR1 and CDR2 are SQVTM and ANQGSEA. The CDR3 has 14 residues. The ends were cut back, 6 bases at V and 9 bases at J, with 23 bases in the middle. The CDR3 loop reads CSVGTGGGRGAQYF. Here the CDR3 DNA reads TGCAGCGTGGGAACCGGCGGGGGCCGCGGTGCCCAGTACTTC.

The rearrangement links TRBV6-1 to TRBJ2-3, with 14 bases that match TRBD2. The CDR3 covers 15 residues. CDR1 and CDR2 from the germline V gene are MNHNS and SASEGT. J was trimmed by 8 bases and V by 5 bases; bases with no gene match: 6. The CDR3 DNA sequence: TGTGCCAGCAGTTATGGACTAGCGGGAGGTGGTACGCAGTATTTT. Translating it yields CASSYGLAGGGTQYF.

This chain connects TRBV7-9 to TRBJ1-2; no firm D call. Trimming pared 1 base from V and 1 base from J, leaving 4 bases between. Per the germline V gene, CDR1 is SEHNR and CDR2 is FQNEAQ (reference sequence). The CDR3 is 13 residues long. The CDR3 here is CASSLEDNYGYTF. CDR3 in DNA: TGTGCCAGCAGCTTAGAAGATAACTATGGCTACACCTTC.

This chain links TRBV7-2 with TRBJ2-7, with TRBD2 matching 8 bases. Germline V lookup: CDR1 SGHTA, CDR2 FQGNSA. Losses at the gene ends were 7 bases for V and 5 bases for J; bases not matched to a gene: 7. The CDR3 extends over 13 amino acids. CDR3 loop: CASNPGGGNEQYF. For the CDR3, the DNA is TGTGCCAGCAACCCGGGGGGGGGAAACGAGCAGTACTTC.

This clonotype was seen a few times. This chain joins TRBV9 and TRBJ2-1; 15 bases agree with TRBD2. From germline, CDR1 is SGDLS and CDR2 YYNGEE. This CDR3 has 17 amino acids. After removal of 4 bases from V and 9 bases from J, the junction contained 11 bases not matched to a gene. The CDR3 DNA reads TGTGCCAGCAGCCCACTCAGGACTAGCGGGGGGGCCAGTGAGCAGTTCTTC. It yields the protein CASSPLRTSGGASEQFF.

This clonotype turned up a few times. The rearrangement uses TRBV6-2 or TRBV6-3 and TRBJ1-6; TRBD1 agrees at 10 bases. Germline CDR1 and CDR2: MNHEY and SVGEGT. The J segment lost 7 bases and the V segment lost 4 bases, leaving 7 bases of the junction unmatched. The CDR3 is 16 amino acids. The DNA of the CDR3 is TGTGCCAGCAGTTCCAGGGACAGGGGTTACAATTCACCCCTCCACTTT. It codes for CASSSRDRGYNSPLHF.

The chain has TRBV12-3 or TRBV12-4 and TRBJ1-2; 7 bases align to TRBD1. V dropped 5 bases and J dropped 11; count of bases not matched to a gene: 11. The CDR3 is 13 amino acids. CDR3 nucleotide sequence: TGTGCCAGCAGTAGGACAGGTCCCGCTGGATACACCTTC. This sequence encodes CASSRTGPAGYTF.

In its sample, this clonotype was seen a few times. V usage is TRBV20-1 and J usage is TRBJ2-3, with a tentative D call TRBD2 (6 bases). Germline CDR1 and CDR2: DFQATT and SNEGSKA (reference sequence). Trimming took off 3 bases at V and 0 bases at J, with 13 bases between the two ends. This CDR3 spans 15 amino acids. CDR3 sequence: CSARTRTGSTDTQYF. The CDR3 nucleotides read TGCAGTGCTAGGACTAGGACCGGAAGCACAGATACGCAGTATTTT.

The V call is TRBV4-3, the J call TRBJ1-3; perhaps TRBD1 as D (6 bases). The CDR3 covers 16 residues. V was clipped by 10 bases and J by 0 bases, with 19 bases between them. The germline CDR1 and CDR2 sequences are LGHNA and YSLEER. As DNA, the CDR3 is TGCGCCACCCTGCTGACAGGTCCCATCTCTGGAAACACCATATATTTT. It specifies CATLLTGPISGNTIYF.

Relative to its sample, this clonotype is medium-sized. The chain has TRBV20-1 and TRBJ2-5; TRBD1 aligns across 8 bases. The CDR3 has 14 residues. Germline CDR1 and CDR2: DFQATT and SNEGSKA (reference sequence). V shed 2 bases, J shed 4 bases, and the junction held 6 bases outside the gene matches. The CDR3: CSARHGQGGETQYF. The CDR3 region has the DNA TGCAGTGCTAGACACGGACAGGGAGGAGAGACCCAGTACTTC.

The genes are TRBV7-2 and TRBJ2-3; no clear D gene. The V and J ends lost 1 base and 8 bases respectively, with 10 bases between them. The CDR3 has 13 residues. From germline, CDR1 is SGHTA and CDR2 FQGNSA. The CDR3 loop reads CASSLGGDGTQYF. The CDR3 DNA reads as TGTGCCAGCAGCTTAGGTGGGGATGGTACGCAGTATTTT.

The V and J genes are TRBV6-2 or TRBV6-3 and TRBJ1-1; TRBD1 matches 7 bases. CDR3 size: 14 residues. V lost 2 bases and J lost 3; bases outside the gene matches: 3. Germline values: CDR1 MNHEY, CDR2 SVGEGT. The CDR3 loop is CASSYEGAYTEAFF. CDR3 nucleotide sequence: TGTGCCAGCAGTTACGAGGGGGCGTACACTGAAGCTTTCTTT.

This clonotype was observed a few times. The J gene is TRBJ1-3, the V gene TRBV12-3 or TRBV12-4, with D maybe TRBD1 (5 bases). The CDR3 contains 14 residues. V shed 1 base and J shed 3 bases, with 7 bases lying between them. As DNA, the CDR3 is TGTGCCAGCAGTTTAGGGGGGGTTGGAAACACCATATATTTT. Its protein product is CASSLGGVGNTIYF.

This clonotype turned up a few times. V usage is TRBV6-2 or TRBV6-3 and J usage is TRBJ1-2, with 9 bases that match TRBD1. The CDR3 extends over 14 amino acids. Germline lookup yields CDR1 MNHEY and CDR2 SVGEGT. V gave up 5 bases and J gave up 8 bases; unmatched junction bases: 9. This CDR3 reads CASSPQGAIRGYTF. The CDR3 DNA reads TGTGCCAGCAGTCCACAGGGGGCGATTCGAGGCTACACCTTC.

Here the CDR3 reads CASSYPSLGTEAFF. For the CDR3, the DNA is TGTGCCAGCAGTTACCCAAGTTTGGGCACTGAAGCTTTCTTT. This chain joins TRBV6-2 or TRBV6-3 and TRBJ1-1; D call uncertain. With 2 bases removed from V and 4 bases from J, the gap between germline ends came to 11 bases. From germline, CDR1 is MNHEY and CDR2 SVGEGT. This CDR3 has 14 amino acids.